Listed here are 14 T cell receptor beta chains from one sample, sequenced in a study of tissue T cells after allogeneic stem cell transplantation. Time point reported: mouse harvest day 14 after allogeneic transplant. Mouse grafts combined 10^7 T-cell-depleted bone marrow cells with 10^6 splenic CD5+ T cells. Libraries were prepared by immunoSEQ multiplex PCR; TCRdb keeps only in-frame clonotypes and omits some of them. In the table there are 4,500 to 5,000 clones, about a third of which are singletons. Sequenced: skin. These TCRs come from a female BALB/c mouse given C57BL/6 T cells with graft-versus-host disease after an allogeneic hematopoietic cell transplant.

In the case of this clone: These gene names are mouse names. Coverage ceases 1 residue before the CDR3 finishes, and the germline J gene fills in the end. The V and J genes are TRBV15 and TRBJ1-5, with unresolved D. The CDR3 covers 14 residues. The germline V gene encodes CDR1 SGHND and CDR2 FRSKSL. With 3 bases removed from V and 0 bases from J, the gap between germline ends came to 6 bases. CDR3 DNA (partial): TGTGCCAGCAGTTTGGGGTATAACAACCAGGCTCCGCTT. Residues: CASSLGYNNQAPL. The CDR3, in full, reads CASSLGYNNQAPLF.

This clone is classed as large. Each gene name is a mouse one. The read gets to within 1 residue of the CDR3 end, and the germline J gene fills in the rest. The chain combines TRBV20 with TRBJ1-5, with 9 bases identical to TRBD1. CDR1 is GFQATS, CDR2 STVNSAI, per germline. This CDR3 comprises 14 residues. V lost 1 base and J lost 3; bases outside the gene matches: 1. The CDR3 sequence: CGARGTGVNQAPLF. Partial CDR3 DNA: TGTGGTGCTAGGGGGACAGGGGTCAACCAGGCTCCGCTT.

As concerns this clone: Any gene name here is a mouse gene name. The read ends 1 residue before the CDR3 terminus; that terminus is restored from the germline J gene. V is TRBV3 and J is TRBJ2-3, with 11 bases matching TRBD2. V lost 4 bases to trimming and J lost 3 bases; unmatched junction nucleotides: 0. This CDR3 has 14 amino acids. The V gene's germline CDR1 is SNHLY and CDR2 FYNGKV (reference sequence). The part of the CDR3 DNA that was read is TGTGCCAGCAGCTACTGGGGGGGCGCAGAAACGCTGTAT. As protein: CASSYWGGAETLY. The CDR3 in full is CASSYWGGAETLYF. The complete variable domain, with remaining parts taken from reference TRBV3 and TRBJ2-3, reads GPKVLQIPSHQIIDMGQMVTLNCDPVSNHLYFYWYKQILGQQMEFLVNFYNGKVMEKSKLFKDQFSVERPDGSYFTLKIQPTALEDSAVYFCASSYWGGAETLYFGSGTRLTVL.

As to this clone: The gene names here belong to mouse. The read finishes 1 residue shy of the CDR3 end, and the germline J gene is used to complete it. V is TRBV2 and J is TRBJ2-5, with a tentative D call TRBD2 (5 bases). The CDR3 covers 14 residues. V was pared by 0 bases and J by 5 bases, with 9 bases between. CDR1 and CDR2 from the germline V gene are LGHNA and YSYQKL. The CDR3 spells CASSQDGEGDTQYF. The sequenced CDR3 bases are TGTGCCAGCAGCCAAGATGGGGAGGGAGACACCCAGTAC.

This clone ranks as medium-sized. Gene and germline names: mouse. The CDR3 extends 1 residue past the end of the read, so its final part is completed from the germline J gene. The chain employs TRBV26 and TRBJ2-7, with D perhaps TRBD1 (5 bases). The length of the CDR3 is 12 residues. V shed 6 bases and J shed 4 bases, with 10 bases lying between them. Germline V gene data show CDR1 as KGHPV and CDR2 as FQNQEV (reference sequence). The covered CDR3 bases are TGTGCCAGCAGGAAACAGGAGTATGAACAGTAC. The encoded protein is CASRKQEYEQY. The entire CDR3 is CASRKQEYEQYF.

Concerning this clone: The listed genes are named as in mouse. The read terminates 1 residue before the CDR3 end, so the remaining end is supplied by the germline J gene. The chain joins TRBV3 to TRBJ2-4, with D perhaps TRBD1 (6 bases). Per germline, CDR1 SNHLY and CDR2 FYNGKV (reference sequence). The V end lost 8 bases, the J end lost 4 bases, and 10 bases lay between the germline ends. The CDR3 has 12 amino acids. Incomplete CDR3 DNA: TGTGCCAGCTCCGGGACAAAAAACACCTTGTAC. This translates into CASSGTKNTLY. The entire CDR3 reads CASSGTKNTLYF. The variable domain in full, completed from reference TRBV3 and TRBJ2-4, reads GPKVLQIPSHQIIDMGQMVTLNCDPVSNHLYFYWYKQILGQQMEFLVNFYNGKVMEKSKLFKDQFSVERPDGSYFTLKIQPTALEDSAVYFCASSGTKNTLYFGAGTRLSVL.

A remark on this clone: These gene names are mouse names. The read comes to an end 1 residue before the CDR3 does, leaving the germline J gene to fill in the end. The gene calls are TRBV26 and TRBJ1-1; no clear D. Germline V gives CDR1 KGHPV, CDR2 FQNQEV (reference sequence). The V end was cut by 3 bases, the J end by 0 bases, with 5 bases between. The CDR3 contains 13 residues. The part of the CDR3 DNA that was read is TGTGCCAGCAGTCTTGAGGCAAACACAGAAGTCTTC. Protein sequence: CASSLEANTEVF. The whole CDR3 sequence is CASSLEANTEVFF.

This clone was picked up a small number of times. Mouse names are used for the genes. The read ends 1 residue shy of where the CDR3 ends; the end is completed using the germline J gene. The chain joins TRBV26 to TRBJ2-1, with unresolved D. The CDR3 consists of 12 residues. With 1 base removed from V and 3 bases from J, the gap between germline ends came to 1 base. Germline V CDR1 and CDR2: KGHPV, FQNQEV (reference sequence). The part of the CDR3 DNA that was read is TGTGCCAGCAGTCTGTTCTATGCTGAGCAGTTC. It is translated as CASSLFYAEQF. The entire CDR3 is CASSLFYAEQFF.

As to this clone: These gene names are mouse names. The CDR3 end falls 1 residue outside the read, so it is completed with the germline J gene. The chain links TRBV16 to TRBJ1-1, with D uncertain. Germline CDR1 reads SGHSA; CDR2 reads FRNQAP. The CDR3 spans 13 residues. V shed 2 bases and J shed 4 bases, with 8 bases lying between them. Incomplete CDR3 DNA: TGTGCAAGCAGCTTAAAGGGTGGCACAGAAGTCTTC. This gives the protein CASSLKGGTEVF. The full CDR3 protein is CASSLKGGTEVFF.

This clone has more than one count but fewer than ten. These gene names are mouse names. The observed sequence ends 1 residue before the CDR3 terminus, with the missing tail filled in from the germline J gene. The chain is built from TRBV24 and TRBJ1-1; unclear D gene. Germline CDR1 reads KGHTA; CDR2 reads FRNEEI. This CDR3 spans 12 amino acids. Deletions cut 4 bases from V and 2 bases from J, with 5 bases between. The CDR3 DNA, read in part, is TGTGCCAGCAGTCGGGTCAACACAGAAGTCTTC. Translation gives CASSRVNTEVF. The complete CDR3 sequence is CASSRVNTEVFF.

Details on this clone: These gene names are mouse names. The read terminates 1 residue ahead of where the CDR3 ends, so the germline J gene completes it. The genes are TRBV13-2 and TRBJ1-1; D gene ambiguous. In germline, CDR1 is NNHNN, CDR2 SYGAGS (reference sequence). This CDR3 spans 11 amino acids. The V gene lost 2 bases and the J gene lost 1 base, with 0 bases spanning the gap. The sequenced CDR3 bases are TGTGCCAGCGGTGAAAACACAGAAGTCTTC. It translates to CASGENTEVF. The complete CDR3 reads CASGENTEVFF.

As regards this clone: Gene names denote mouse genes. Read data end 1 residue before the CDR3 end; the end is taken from the germline J gene. J is TRBJ1-3 and V is TRBV3, with D perhaps matching TRBD1 (5 bases). Germline CDR1 is SNHLY and CDR2 is FYNGKV (reference sequence). Trimming pared 3 bases from V and 0 bases from J, leaving 6 bases between. The CDR3 sequence is 14 residues long. The CDR3 protein is CASSLDISGNTLYF. Partial CDR3 DNA: TGTGCCAGCAGCTTGGACATTTCTGGAAATACGCTCTAT.

This clone is labeled as medium-sized. Mouse gene names apply. The sequence runs out 1 residue before the end of the CDR3; the remainder is reconstructed from the germline J gene. This sequence joins TRBV26 and TRBJ1-2; D not resolved. V was clipped by 6 bases and J by 0 bases, with 11 bases between them. Germline values: CDR1 KGHPV, CDR2 FQNQEV (reference sequence). This CDR3 spans 14 amino acids. The sequenced part of the CDR3 DNA is TGTGCCAGCAGCCTCAGGTCTGCAAACTCCGACTACACC. It is translated as CASSLRSANSDYT. The full-length CDR3 reads as CASSLRSANSDYTF.

This clone ranks as medium-sized. Mouse names are used for the genes. The read halts 1 residue ahead of the CDR3 end, with the missing end drawn from the germline J gene. V gene TRBV26 combines with J gene TRBJ2-7; D not resolved. The CDR3 covers 12 residues. Per germline, CDR1 KGHPV and CDR2 FQNQEV (reference sequence). V lost 2 bases and J 7 bases, leaving 9 bases between the germline ends. The part of the CDR3 DNA that was read is TGTGCCAGCAGTCTGAACGGGAGAGAACAGTAC. It specifies CASSLNGREQY. The entire CDR3 protein is CASSLNGREQYF. Full variable domain (rest looked up from reference TRBV26 and TRBJ2-7): NSKVIQTPRYLVKGQGQKAKMRCIPEKGHPVVFWYQQNKNNEFKFLINFQNQEVLQQIDMTEKRFSAECPSNSPCSLEIQSSEAGDSALYLCASSLNGREQYFGPGTRLTVL.